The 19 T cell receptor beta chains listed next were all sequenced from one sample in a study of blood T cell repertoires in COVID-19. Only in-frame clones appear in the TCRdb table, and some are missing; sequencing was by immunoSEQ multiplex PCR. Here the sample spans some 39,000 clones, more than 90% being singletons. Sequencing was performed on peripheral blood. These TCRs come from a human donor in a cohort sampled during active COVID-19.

The CDR3 sequence: CASSYSRGGEETQYF. The CDR3, as DNA: TGTGCCAGCAGTTACTCGAGAGGGGGAGAAGAGACCCAGTACTTC. V and J are TRBV6-5 and TRBJ2-5; D perhaps matches TRBD1 (6 bases). Germline CDR1 and CDR2: MNHEY and SVGAGI. CDR3 size: 15 residues. Trimming removed 0 bases from V and 3 bases from J, with 11 bases in between.

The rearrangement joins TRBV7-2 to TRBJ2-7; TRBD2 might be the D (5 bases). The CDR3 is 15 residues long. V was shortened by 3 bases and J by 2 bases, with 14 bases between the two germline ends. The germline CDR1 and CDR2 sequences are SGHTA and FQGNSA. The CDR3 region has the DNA TGTGCCAGCAGCTTGAGACTCGGGAAGCCCTACGAGCAGTACTTC. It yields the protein CASSLRLGKPYEQYF.

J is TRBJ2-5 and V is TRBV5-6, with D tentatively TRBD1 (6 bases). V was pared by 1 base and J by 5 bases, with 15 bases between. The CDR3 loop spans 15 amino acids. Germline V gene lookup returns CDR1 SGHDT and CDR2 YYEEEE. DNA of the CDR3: TGTGCCAGCAGCTTGTATCAGGGGCGCGGCGAGACCCAGTACTTC. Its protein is CASSLYQGRGETQYF.

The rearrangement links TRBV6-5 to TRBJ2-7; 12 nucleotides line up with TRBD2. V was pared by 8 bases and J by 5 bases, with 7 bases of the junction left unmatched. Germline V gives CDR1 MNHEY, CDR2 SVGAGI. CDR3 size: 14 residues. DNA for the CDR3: TGTGCCAGCTCGACTAGCGGGAGTTCTGACGAGCAGTACTTC. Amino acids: CASSTSGSSDEQYF.

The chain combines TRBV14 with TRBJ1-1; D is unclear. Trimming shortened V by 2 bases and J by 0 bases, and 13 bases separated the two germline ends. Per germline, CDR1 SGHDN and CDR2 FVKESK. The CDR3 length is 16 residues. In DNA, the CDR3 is TGTGCCAGCAGCCAAAATCCTATTACAGTGAACACTGAAGCTTTCTTT. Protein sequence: CASSQNPITVNTEAFF.

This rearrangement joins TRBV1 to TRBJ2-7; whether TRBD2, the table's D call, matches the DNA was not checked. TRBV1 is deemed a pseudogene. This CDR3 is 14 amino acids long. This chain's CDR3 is CTSSLFADTYEQYF. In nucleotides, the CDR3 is TGCACCAGCAGCCTTTTTGCGGATACCTACGAGCAGTACTTC.

CDR3 in DNA: TGCAGCGTTGAAGATGGAGGGTCCGGGGAGCTGTTTTTT. Amino acid sequence: CSVEDGGSGELFF. V is TRBV29-1 and J is TRBJ2-2; D is possibly TRBD2 (6 bases). The germline V and J ends were trimmed by 0 bases and 6 bases, with 8 bases remaining between them. This CDR3 comprises 13 residues. Germline loops: CDR1 SQVTM, CDR2 ANQGSEA.

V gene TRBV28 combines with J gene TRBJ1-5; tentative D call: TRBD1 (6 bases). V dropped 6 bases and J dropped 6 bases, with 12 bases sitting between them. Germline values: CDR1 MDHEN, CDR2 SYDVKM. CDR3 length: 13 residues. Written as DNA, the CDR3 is TGTGCCAGCAGGTGGACAGCGTTTCAGCCCCAGCATTTT. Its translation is CASRWTAFQPQHF.

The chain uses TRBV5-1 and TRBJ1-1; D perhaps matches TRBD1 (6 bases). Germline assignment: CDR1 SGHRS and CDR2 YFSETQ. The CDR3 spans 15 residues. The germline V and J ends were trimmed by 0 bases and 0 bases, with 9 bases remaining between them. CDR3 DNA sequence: TGCGCCAGCAGCTTGGCACAGGGCATGAACACTGAAGCTTTCTTT. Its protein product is CASSLAQGMNTEAFF.

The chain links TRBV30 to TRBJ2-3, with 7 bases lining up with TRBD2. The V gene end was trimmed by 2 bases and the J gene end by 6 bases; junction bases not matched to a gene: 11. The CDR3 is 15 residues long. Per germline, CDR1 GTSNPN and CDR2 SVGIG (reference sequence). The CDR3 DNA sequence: TGTGCCTGGAGTCCCTCAGGCGGGAGAAACGATACGCAGTATTTT. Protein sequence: CAWSPSGGRNDTQYF.

CDR3: CAISESSGQIYGYTF. For the CDR3, the DNA is TGTGCCATCAGTGAGTCAAGCGGACAGATCTATGGCTACACCTTC. The rearrangement joins TRBV10-3 to TRBJ1-2, with TRBD1 as a possible D gene (6 bases). The CDR3 loop spans 15 amino acids. Germline-derived CDR1 and CDR2 are ENHRY and SYGVKD. The ends were cut back, 0 bases at V and 4 bases at J, with 12 bases in the middle.

This CDR3 reads CASSYTQGGEQYF. The CDR3 nucleotides read TGTGCCAGCAGTTACACCCAGGGGGGTGAGCAGTACTTC. The chain employs TRBV6-5 and TRBJ2-7, with a weak D call TRBD1 (7 bases). The CDR3 totals 13 residues. Germline V gene data show CDR1 as MNHEY and CDR2 as SVGAGI. V shed 2 bases and J shed 7 bases, with 12 bases lying between them.

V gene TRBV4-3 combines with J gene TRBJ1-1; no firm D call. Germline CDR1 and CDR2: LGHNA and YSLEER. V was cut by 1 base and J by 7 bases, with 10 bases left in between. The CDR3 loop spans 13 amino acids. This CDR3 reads CASSQGARREAFF. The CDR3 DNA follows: TGCGCCAGCAGCCAAGGGGCCCGGCGTGAAGCTTTCTTT.

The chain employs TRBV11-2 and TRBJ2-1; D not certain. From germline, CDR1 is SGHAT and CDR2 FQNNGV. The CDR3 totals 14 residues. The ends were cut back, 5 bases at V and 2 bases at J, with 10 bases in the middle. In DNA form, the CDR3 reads TGTGCCAGCAGCCCGCGGAACACCTACAATGAGCAGTTCTTC. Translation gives CASSPRNTYNEQFF.

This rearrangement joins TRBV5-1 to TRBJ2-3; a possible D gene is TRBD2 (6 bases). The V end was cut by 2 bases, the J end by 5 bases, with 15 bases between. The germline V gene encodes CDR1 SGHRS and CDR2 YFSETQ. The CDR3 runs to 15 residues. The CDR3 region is CASSFAGLYLDTQYF. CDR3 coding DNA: TGCGCCAGCAGCTTTGCTGGACTATATTTAGATACGCAGTATTTT.

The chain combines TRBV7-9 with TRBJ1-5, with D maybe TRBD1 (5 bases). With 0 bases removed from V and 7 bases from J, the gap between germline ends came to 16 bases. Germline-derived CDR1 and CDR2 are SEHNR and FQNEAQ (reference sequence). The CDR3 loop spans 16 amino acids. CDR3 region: CASSLAPVGDSQPQHF. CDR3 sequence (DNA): TGTGCCAGCAGCTTAGCGCCGGTAGGGGATTCCCAGCCCCAGCATTTT.

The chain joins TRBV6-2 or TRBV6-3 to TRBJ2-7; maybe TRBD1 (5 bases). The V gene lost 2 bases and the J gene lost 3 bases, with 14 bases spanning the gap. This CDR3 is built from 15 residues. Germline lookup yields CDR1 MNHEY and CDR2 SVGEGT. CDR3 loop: CASSYRRDGRYEQYF. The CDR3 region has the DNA TGTGCCAGCAGTTACCGCAGGGATGGACGCTACGAGCAGTACTTC.

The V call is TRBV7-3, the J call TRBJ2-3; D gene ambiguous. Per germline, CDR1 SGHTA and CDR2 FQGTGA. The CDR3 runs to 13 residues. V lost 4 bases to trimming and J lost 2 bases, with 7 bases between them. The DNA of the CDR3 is TGTGCCAGCAGCTCCCGTAACACAGATACGCAGTATTTT. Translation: CASSSRNTDTQYF.

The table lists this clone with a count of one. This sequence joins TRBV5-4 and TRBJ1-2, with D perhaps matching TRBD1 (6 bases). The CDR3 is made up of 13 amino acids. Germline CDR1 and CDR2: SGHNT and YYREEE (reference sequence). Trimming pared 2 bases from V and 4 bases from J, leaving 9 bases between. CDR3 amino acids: CASSLGRGYGYTF. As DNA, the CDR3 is TGTGCCAGCAGCTTAGGCAGGGGCTATGGCTACACCTTC. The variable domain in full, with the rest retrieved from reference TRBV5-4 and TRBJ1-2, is ETGVTQSPTHLIKTRGQQVTLRCSSQSGHNTVSWYQQALGQGPQFIFQYYREEENGRGNFPPRFSGLQFPNYSSELNVNALELDDSALYLCASSLGRGYGYTFGSGTRLTVV.